A selection of T cell receptor beta chains follows, all from one sample in a study of blood T cell repertoires in COVID-19. Repertoires were generated with immunoSEQ multiplex PCR, while TCRdb's copy carries only in-frame clones and drops some. The data show a few hundred thousand clones, with over 80% seen just once and 6.8% held by the top ten. The sample consisted of PBMCs or T cells enriched from blood (not recorded which). These receptors were collected from a woman aged 40 to 50 who had recovered from COVID-19. CDR3s include the opening cysteine and the closing phenylalanine or tryptophan. A D gene is named only where the DNA matches it firmly. Only part of the rows carry a size: once, few, many, or a class if the clone is expanded.

TRBJ2-5,TRBV11-3,-,-,TGTGCCAGCAGCTTAGAGGGGGGAGGAGAGACCCAGTACTTC,CASSLEGGGETQYF
TRBJ1-5,TRBV7-8,-,-,TGTGCCAGCAGCTTAGGCAGGGGCTATAGCAATCAGCCCCAGCATTTT,CASSLGRGYSNQPQHF
TRBJ2-3,TRBV29-1,-,-,TGCAGCGTTGAGGGGCGGTACACAGATACGCAGTATTTT,CSVEGRYTDTQYF
TRBJ2-3,TRBV7-2,-,-,TGTGCCAGCAGCCCGGCTGGAAGCGGTTTCACAGATACGCAGTATTTT,CASSPAGSGFTDTQYF
TRBJ2-3,TRBV11-2,-,TRBD2,TGTGCCAGCAGCTTAGAAACTAGCGGGAGGTCAACAGATACGCAGTATTTT,CASSLETSGRSTDTQYF
TRBJ1-4,TRBV2,many,TRBD1,TGTGCCAGCACTCAACAGGGGGCGAAGGAAAAACTGTTTTTT,CASTQQGAKEKLFF
TRBJ1-3,TRBV2,-,-,TGTGGCTGCGGCGCGTACGGCTCTGGAAACACCATATATTTT,CGCGAYGSGNTIYF
TRBJ1-2,TRBV7-9,-,TRBD1,TGTGCCAGCAGCGTAAGGGACAGGGCTTATGGCTACACCTTC,CASSVRDRAYGYTF
TRBJ2-1,TRBV6-2/TRBV6-3,hyperexpanded,TRBD1,TGTGCCAGCAGCCGACAGGGTTCCTACAATGAGCAGTTCTTC,CASSRQGSYNEQFF
TRBJ1-3,TRBV28,-,-,TGTGCCAGCAGTTCTCTTAAGACGGGCTCTGGAAACACCATATATTTT,CASSSLKTGSGNTIYF
TRBJ2-1,TRBV5-1,once,TRBD2,TGCGCCAGCACCCTAGCGGGAGGGCACAATGAGCAGTTCTTC,CASTLAGGHNEQFF
TRBJ1-1,TRBV5-1,-,-,TGCGCCAGCAGCTTGGTTGGCAGATACACTGAAGCTTTCTTT,CASSLVGRYTEAFF
TRBJ2-5,TRBV9,-,TRBD1,TGTGCCAGCAGCGACTCCTTAGACGGGACAGGAGAGACCCAGTACTTC,CASSDSLDGTGETQYF
TRBJ2-2,TRBV11-2,-,-,TGTGCCAGCAGCTTAGTGCGGAATCCGGACACCGGGGAGCTGTTTTTT,CASSLVRNPDTGELFF
TRBJ1-1,TRBV11-3,-,TRBD1,TGTGCCAGCAGCTCGGACAGGGGCGGTTTAATCGCTGAAGCTTTCTTT,CASSSDRGGLIAEAFF
TRBJ1-4,TRBV7-2,-,-,TGTGCCAGCAGCTTAGACAGGAATGAAAAACTGTTTTTT,CASSLDRNEKLFF
TRBJ2-3,TRBV7-2,-,-,TGTGCCAGCAGCGTGGACTATTATACAGATACGCAGTATTTT,CASSVDYYTDTQYF
TRBJ2-6,TRBV11-3,-,-,TGTGCCAGCAGCGCAGGCACAGGGTCTCTCTCTGGGGCCAACGTCCTGACTTTC,CASSAGTGSLSGANVLTF
TRBJ2-7,TRBV7-9,-,TRBD2,TGTGCCAGCAGCATGGGACTACCCGCCTACGAGCAGTACTTC,CASSMGLPAYEQYF
TRBJ2-2,TRBV7-9,few,TRBD1,TGTGCCAGCAGAAGACAGGGGGCAGGGACCACCGGGGAGCTGTTTTTT,CASRRQGAGTTGELFF
TRBJ2-1,TRBV12-3/TRBV12-4,-,-,TGTGCCAGCACCAGACAAAATTACAATGAGCAGTTCTTC,CASTRQNYNEQFF
TRBJ1-2,TRBV28,-,-,TGTGCCAGCAGTTTAGGGGGCTCTAACTATGGCTACACCTTC,CASSLGGSNYGYTF
TRBJ1-5,TRBV12-3/TRBV12-4,-,-,TGTGCCAGCAGTGAAGACAGAAATCAGCCCCAGCATTTT,CASSEDRNQPQHF
TRBJ2-1,TRBV25-1,-,TRBD1,TGTGCCAGCAGTGAATCAGACAGGGGATATGAGCAGTTCTTC,CASSESDRGYEQFF
TRBJ2-2,TRBV19,once,-,TGTGCCAGTAGTATAGTAGGAATGGCAGGGCGGTCCACCGGGGAGCTGTTTTTT,CASSIVGMAGRSTGELFF
TRBJ2-3,TRBV5-4,-,TRBD1,TGTGCCAGCAGCCTCAATAAACAGGGGACGCAGTATTTT,CASSLNKQGTQYF
TRBJ2-2,TRBV5-4,-,-,TGTGCCAGCAGCTCTGAAATAGCGAACACCGGGGAGCTGTTTTTT,CASSSEIANTGELFF
TRBJ2-3,TRBV7-6,-,TRBD2,TGTGCCAGCAGCCCCGGGACTAGCGGAAGCACAGATACGCAGTATTTT,CASSPGTSGSTDTQYF
TRBJ2-5,TRBV19,-,TRBD2,TGTGCCAGTAGGACGGGACTAGCCGAAGGAGAGACCCAGTACTTC,CASRTGLAEGETQYF
TRBJ1-5,TRBV28,-,TRBD1,TGTGCCAGCAGTTTATCATACAGGGGATCGGGACCCCAGCATTTT,CASSLSYRGSGPQHF
TRBJ1-2,TRBV15,once,-,TGTGCCACCAGCAGAGAGCTGGGCGGCTACACCTTC,CATSRELGGYTF
TRBJ2-7,TRBV28,-,TRBD2,TGTGCCAGCAGCACTAGCGGGAAAAGCTCCTACGAGCAGTACTTC,CASSTSGKSSYEQYF